The clone carrying this T cell receptor (beta chain) was seen at least ten times. Antigen: not known. This sample is part of a study of T cells in Graves' hyperthyroidism and ophthalmopathy. General observations from the study: Most clonotypes that expanded in the thyroid above 0.001 also showed up in blood.

The study defined stable Graves' hyperthyroidism as no ophthalmopathy progression within 18 months. Patients aged 18 to 65 had newly diagnosed hyperthyroidism lasting under 2 months. On the basis of clinical symptoms, serum thyroxine and TRAb, thyroid ultrasound and orbital computed tomography, diagnoses were made. RNA transcripts served as the template for amplifying TCR beta CDR3 regions. Initially, a first-round RT-PCR of the TCR CDR3 employed the HTBI primer set. TCRdb re-called the multiplex PCR reads through MiXCR, storing one row per CDR3 protein. This table has over 300,000 distinct CDR3 sequences, about 15% appearing once. V shed 7 bases, J shed 7 bases, and the junction held 17 bases outside the gene matches. The CDR3 spans 17 residues. Germline values: CDR1 MNHNS, CDR2 SASEGT.

The origin of this receptor is a woman in her sixties with Graves' hyperthyroidism. The chain has TRBV6-1 and TRBJ1-5; TRBD1 agrees at 9 bases. The sequenced sample consisted of blood. The CDR3 DNA reads as TGTGCCAGCACTCCCCGATCTGGGACAGGGCATAGGCAGCCCCAGCATTTT. It yields the protein CASTPRSGTGHRQPQHF.